Shown below are 14 T cell receptor beta chains from a single sample sequenced in a study of T-cell memory formation after mild COVID-19. TCRdb re-called the 5' RACE reads through MiXCR, storing one row per CDR3 protein. The sample contains just over 300,000 distinct CDR3 sequences, roughly 19% of which appear only once. The sample consisted of PBMCs or a T cell subset sorted from them (not recorded which). The receptors here all came from a man younger than 35 who had mild COVID-19 (a few samples of this study predate the infection). Cell type and time point are not known.

In its sample, this clonotype was seen a few times. This chain connects TRBV20-1 to TRBJ2-5, with D tentatively TRBD1 (5 bases). CDR3 size: 12 residues. V lost 3 bases and J 3 bases, leaving 8 bases between the germline ends. Germline lookup yields CDR1 DFQATT and CDR2 SNEGSKA (reference sequence). The CDR3 DNA follows: TGCAGTGCTAGGCAGGGTAAAGAGACCCAGTACTTC. The encoded protein is CSARQGKETQYF.

This chain uses TRBV12-3 or TRBV12-4 with TRBJ1-2, with a tentative D call TRBD1 (6 bases). This CDR3 region has 15 residues. Trimming took 10 bases from V and 6 from J, leaving 24 bases between them. Here the CDR3 reads CATHDPWGRSDGYTF. CDR3 coding DNA: TGTGCCACCCACGATCCATGGGGGCGCAGCGATGGCTACACCTTC.

The genes are TRBV6-2 or TRBV6-3 and TRBJ2-4; D not certain. The CDR3 extends over 13 amino acids. Germline CDR1 reads MNHEY; CDR2 reads SVGEGT. Trimming cost V 7 bases and J 9 bases, with 16 bases left between them. CDR3 in DNA: TGTGCCAGCATCCACCGAAACGGCCGCATTCAGTACTTC. This translates into CASIHRNGRIQYF.

The chain employs TRBV6-2 or TRBV6-3 and TRBJ1-2; D ambiguous. Germline V CDR1 and CDR2: MNHEY, SVGEGT. V lost 6 bases and J lost 0, with 5 bases in between. This CDR3 has 12 amino acids. The CDR3 bases are TGTGCCAGCAGGAGCTCTAACTATGGCTACACCTTC. Protein: CASRSSNYGYTF.

J is TRBJ2-3 and V is TRBV11-2; TRBD1 matches at 8 bases. Trimming cost V 5 bases and J 11 bases; bases outside gene matches: 6. The CDR3 spans 12 residues. CDR1 is SGHAT and CDR2 is FQNNGV in the germline V gene. The CDR3 protein is CASSRQGPGQYF. The CDR3 bases are TGTGCCAGCAGCCGACAGGGGCCGGGGCAGTATTTT. Together with reference TRBV11-2 and TRBJ2-3, the CDR3 gives the full variable domain: EAGVAQSPRYKIIEKRQSVAFWCNPISGHATLYWYQQILGQGPKLLIQFQNNGVVDDSQLPKDRFSAERLKGVDSTLKIQPAKLEDSAVYLCASSRQGPGQYFGPGTRLTVL.

This clonotype appeared a few times. The CDR3 here is CASSEGPAGLTGGVQPQHF. CDR3 DNA: TGTGCCAGCAGTGAGGGACCGGCGGGATTGACAGGGGGCGTTCAGCCCCAGCATTTT. The chain recombines TRBV6-1 with TRBJ1-5; 10 bases line up with TRBD1. CDR1 and CDR2 (germline): MNHNS, SASEGT. V shed 3 bases and J 6 bases; nucleotides not matched to a gene: 17. The CDR3 sequence is 19 residues long.

The V gene is TRBV3-1, the J gene TRBJ2-2; 8 bases are a match to TRBD1. V lost 6 bases to trimming and J lost 5 bases; unmatched junction nucleotides: 8. This CDR3 contains 15 residues. Per germline, CDR1 LGHDT and CDR2 YNNKEL (reference sequence). The CDR3 DNA reads TGTGCCAGCAGAGTTCTGACAGGGGTGACCGGGGAGCTGTTTTTT. Protein: CASRVLTGVTGELFF.

The V gene is TRBV12-3 or TRBV12-4, the J gene TRBJ2-7, with D uncertain. CDR3 length: 15 residues. The V and J ends lost 3 bases and 3 bases respectively, with 15 bases between them. CDR3 coding DNA: TGTGCCAGCAGTTTCCAGATCGAAACCAACTACGAGCAGTACTTC. This codes for CASSFQIETNYEQYF.

This chain joins TRBV5-1 and TRBJ2-7; possibly TRBD2 for D (5 bases). With 7 bases removed from V and 1 base from J, the gap between germline ends came to 12 bases. The CDR3 length is 13 residues. CDR1 SGHRS and CDR2 YFSETQ come from the germline V gene. The CDR3 protein is CASGLGGSYEQYF. The CDR3 nucleotides are TGCGCCAGCGGCCTAGGAGGTTCCTACGAGCAGTACTTC.

This chain links TRBV12-3 or TRBV12-4 with TRBJ2-1; no firm D call. There are 13 residues in the CDR3. Deletions cut 6 bases from V and 15 bases from J, with 21 bases between. CDR3 amino acids: CASRRTGPTAPFF. The CDR3 DNA sequence: TGTGCCAGCAGACGTACTGGACCCACAGCCCCGTTCTTC.

This clonotype was seen a few times. The V call is TRBV12-3 or TRBV12-4, the J call TRBJ1-2; tentatively, D is TRBD1 (6 bases). V lost 6 bases and J 9 bases, leaving 20 bases between the germline ends. The CDR3 is 14 residues long. The CDR3 protein is CASSLGHRSRRYTF. CDR3 DNA sequence: TGTGCCAGCAGCCTGGGACATAGGTCTCGTCGCTACACCTTC.

The J gene is TRBJ2-7, the V gene TRBV4-1; either TRBD1 or TRBD2 may supply D (5 bases each). Germline assignment: CDR1 MGHRA and CDR2 YSYEKL. CDR3 length: 15 residues. With 0 bases removed from V and 6 bases from J, the gap between germline ends came to 15 bases. CDR3 sequence (DNA): TGCGCCAGCAGCCAAGAATGGCCGCCGGGGCGCGAGCAGTACGTC. This translates into CASSQEWPPGREQYV.

The gene calls are TRBV7-8 and TRBJ2-2; D may be TRBD2 (7 bases). The germline V and J ends were trimmed by 5 bases and 6 bases, with 19 bases remaining between them. The V gene's germline CDR1 is SGHVS and CDR2 FQNEAQ. The CDR3 consists of 16 residues. DNA for the CDR3: TGTGCCAGCAGCCCAGGGGTCGGGGGGCAGGCCGGGGAGCTGTTTTTT. Protein: CASSPGVGGQAGELFF. The whole variable domain, filled in from reference TRBV7-8 and TRBJ2-2, reads GAGVSQSPRYKVAKRGQDVALRCDPISGHVSLFWYQQALGQGPEFLTYFQNEAQLDKSGLPSDRFFAERPEGSVSTLKIQRTQQEDSAVYLCASSPGVGGQAGELFFGEGSRLTVL.

J is TRBJ1-1 and V is TRBV29-1; weak D call: TRBD1 (5 bases). Germline CDR1 and CDR2: SQVTM and ANQGSEA. V lost 1 base to trimming and J lost 7 bases, with 10 bases between them. The CDR3 length is 12 residues. CDR3: CSVEVGPDEAFF. The CDR3 DNA is TGCAGCGTTGAAGTGGGGCCCGATGAAGCTTTCTTT.